Each of the 20 T cell receptor beta chains below was sequenced from the same sample in a study of T cell clones after liver transplantation. Assay used: immunoSEQ multiplex PCR; TCRdb lists only in-frame clones, some missing. The table includes some 70,000 clones, roughly 90% detected once. Sequencing used CD4+ T cells from blood, obtained before liver transplant. The receptors here all came from a human donor who received a liver transplant.

The chain carries TRBV4-2 and TRBJ1-2; D possibly corresponds to TRBD1 (6 bases). V was clipped by 4 bases and J by 5 bases, with 14 bases between them. This CDR3 comprises 14 residues. From germline, CDR1 is LGHNA and CDR2 YNFKEQ. DNA for the CDR3: TGTGCCAGCAGCCGAGAGGAAGGGGGATATGGCTACACCTTC. It specifies CASSREEGGYGYTF.

This clone was found a few times. This chain uses TRBV10-3 with TRBJ1-2; D uncertain. Trimming removed 3 bases at V and 3 bases at J, with 11 bases between. The CDR3 runs to 14 residues. Germline lookup yields CDR1 ENHRY and CDR2 SYGVKD. The CDR3 coding sequence is TGTGCCATCAGTGAAGGAGGGAGTTACTATGGCTACACCTTC. Its translation: CAISEGGSYYGYTF.

The J gene is TRBJ1-2, the V gene TRBV7-2, with D unresolved. V was cut by 2 bases and J by 0 bases, with 10 bases left in between. The germline CDR1 and CDR2 sequences are SGHTA and FQGNSA. CDR3 length equals 15 residues. CDR3 coding DNA: TGTGCCAGCAGCTTATTCCCAGAAGCTAACTATGGCTACACCTTC. Residues: CASSLFPEANYGYTF. Full variable domain (rest looked up from reference TRBV7-2 and TRBJ1-2): GAGVSQSPSNKVTEKGKDVELRCDPISGHTALYWYRQSLGQGLEFLIYFQGNSAPDKSGLPSDRFSAERTGGSVSTLTIQRTQQEDSAVYLCASSLFPEANYGYTFGSGTRLTVV.

The chain links TRBV7-9 to TRBJ2-2, with D unresolved. Trimming took off 2 bases at V and 6 bases at J, with 10 bases between the two ends. Per germline, CDR1 SEHNR and CDR2 FQNEAQ (reference sequence). This CDR3 is built from 14 residues. Written as DNA, the CDR3 is TGTGCCAGCAGCTTACTTGGAGTCTCCGGGGAGCTGTTTTTT. This gives the protein CASSLLGVSGELFF.

The chain links TRBV5-1 to TRBJ1-2; D perhaps matches TRBD1 (5 bases). The germline gives CDR1 SGHRS, CDR2 YFSETQ. Trimming took off 0 bases at V and 9 bases at J, with 9 bases between the two ends. This CDR3 contains 12 residues. CDR3: CASSLDRQRYTF. CDR3 nucleotides: TGCGCCAGCAGCTTGGATAGACAGCGCTACACCTTC.

The rearrangement joins TRBV5-5 to TRBJ2-1; 11 bases agree with TRBD2. Germline V gene sequence: CDR1 SGHKS, CDR2 YYEKEE (reference sequence). With V trimmed by 0 bases and J by 7 bases, 6 bases remained unmatched. CDR3 length: 16 amino acids. The CDR3 nucleotides are TGTGCCAGCAGCTTGGGCGTAGCGGGAGGGCCAAATGAGCAGTTCTTC. Protein product: CASSLGVAGGPNEQFF.

J is TRBJ2-1 and V is TRBV5-1, with D possibly being TRBD2 (6 bases). From germline, CDR1 is SGHRS and CDR2 YFSETQ. This CDR3 is 15 amino acids long. The V end lost 6 bases, the J end lost 6 bases, and 19 bases lay between the germline ends. CDR3 protein: CASTTGTNGGNEQFF. As DNA, the CDR3 is TGCGCCAGCACGACCGGCACAAACGGGGGCAATGAGCAGTTCTTC.

This chain connects TRBV5-3 to TRBJ2-5; D is uncertain. TRBV5-3 is flagged as an ORF with uncertain function. The germline V and J ends were trimmed by 0 bases and 4 bases, with 13 bases remaining between them. The CDR3 has 15 amino acids. CDR3 region: CARSLAQTPGETQYF. Written as DNA, the CDR3 is TGTGCCAGAAGCTTGGCCCAGACTCCTGGAGAGACCCAGTACTTC.

V usage is TRBV5-1 and J usage is TRBJ2-2; no definite D call. The V gene lost 2 bases and the J gene lost 0 bases, with 8 bases spanning the gap. Germline loops: CDR1 SGHRS, CDR2 YFSETQ. This CDR3 spans 15 amino acids. For the CDR3, the DNA is TGCGCCAGCAGCTTAATTTCTCCGAACACCGGGGAGCTGTTTTTT. Protein sequence: CASSLISPNTGELFF.

The J gene is TRBJ2-7, the V gene TRBV5-1, with 13 bases lining up with TRBD2. The germline CDR1 and CDR2 sequences are SGHRS and YFSETQ. The ends lost 3 bases at V and 6 bases at J; junction bases unmatched: 6. The CDR3 is 15 residues long. CDR3 region: CASSSGLAGTGEQYF. CDR3 bases: TGCGCCAGCAGCTCGGGACTAGCGGGGACCGGCGAGCAGTACTTC.

The V gene is TRBV7-2, the J gene TRBJ2-7; D might be TRBD1 (6 bases). This CDR3 has 13 residues. The V end was cut by 0 bases, the J end by 9 bases, with 12 bases between. Germline assignment: CDR1 SGHTA and CDR2 FQGNSA. In nucleotides, the CDR3 is TGTGCCAGCAGCTTAGCGGGCGTCAGGGGGCAGTACTTC. The encoded protein is CASSLAGVRGQYF.

The chain carries TRBV7-9 and TRBJ2-7, with D perhaps matching TRBD1 (8 bases). V lost 3 bases and J 6 bases, leaving 12 bases between the germline ends. Germline V lookup: CDR1 SEHNR, CDR2 FQNEAQ (reference sequence). This CDR3 has 13 amino acids. As DNA, the CDR3 is TGTGCCAGCAGCTTGACAGGGGAGGGCGAGCAGTACTTC. Its translation is CASSLTGEGEQYF.

The chain has TRBV27 and TRBJ2-1, with D perhaps TRBD2 (5 bases). Trimming left V 5 bases short and J 2 bases short, with 10 bases between. The germline CDR1 and CDR2 sequences are MNHEY and SMNVEV (reference sequence). This CDR3 spans 14 amino acids. In nucleotides, the CDR3 is TGTGCCAGCAGTAGCCGGGGAACCTACAATGAGCAGTTCTTC. It is translated as CASSSRGTYNEQFF.

The count of this clone is one. V is TRBV9 and J is TRBJ2-7; D is ambiguous. The CDR3 is made up of 15 amino acids. The V and J ends lost 4 bases and 6 bases respectively, with 20 bases between them. Germline V gene sequence: CDR1 SGDLS, CDR2 YYNGEE. As DNA, the CDR3 is TGTGCCAGCAGCCACCCGAGACTCCCGAAGCGCGAGCAGTACTTC. This encodes CASSHPRLPKREQYF.

The chain has TRBV19 and TRBJ2-5, with 10 bases lining up with TRBD2. CDR1 and CDR2 from the germline V gene are LNHDA and SQIVND (reference sequence). The CDR3 runs to 16 residues. J was trimmed by 4 bases and V by 3 bases; bases with no gene match: 8. As DNA, the CDR3 is TGTGCCAGTAGTATGCTAGCGGGAGAGCCGGGAGAGACCCAGTACTTC. Its protein is CASSMLAGEPGETQYF.

The V and J genes are TRBV28 and TRBJ1-1; 7 positions match TRBD1. Germline V gene data show CDR1 as MDHEN and CDR2 as SYDVKM. This CDR3 has 15 residues. Trimming cost V 5 bases and J 0 bases; bases outside gene matches: 6. The CDR3 DNA reads TGTGCCAGCAGTCCCCCAGGGGGTCTGAACACTGAAGCTTTCTTT. As protein: CASSPPGGLNTEAFF.

V gene TRBV6-5 combines with J gene TRBJ2-7, with D perhaps assigned TRBD1 or TRBD2 (6 bases each). CDR1 and CDR2 from the germline V gene are MNHEY and SVGAGI. The CDR3 covers 16 residues. V lost 0 bases, J lost 0 bases, and 12 bases lay in between. The CDR3 coding sequence is TGTGCCAGCAGTTACTCAGGGGGGAGCACCTCCTACGAGCAGTACTTC. It yields the protein CASSYSGGSTSYEQYF.

CDR3 nucleotides: TGTGCCAGCAGCGTAGGTCCGCAGGGGGACACTGAAGCTTTCTTT. This gives the protein CASSVGPQGDTEAFF. This chain joins TRBV9 and TRBJ1-1, with TRBD1 identical over 7 bases. Germline CDR1 and CDR2: SGDLS and YYNGEE. The J segment lost 3 bases and the V segment lost 0 bases, leaving 5 bases of the junction unmatched. The CDR3 consists of 15 residues.

This chain uses TRBV19 with TRBJ1-2, with D hard to call. V lost 10 bases to trimming and J lost 7 bases, with 25 bases between them. Germline CDR1 LNHDA, CDR2 SQIVND (reference sequence). There are 15 residues in the CDR3. The chain's CDR3 is CATAPAEVQASGYTF. The DNA of the CDR3 is TGTGCCACCGCCCCAGCTGAGGTCCAGGCAAGTGGCTACACCTTC. The whole variable domain, filled in from reference TRBV19 and TRBJ1-2, reads DGGITQSPKYLFRKEGQNVTLSCEQNLNHDAMYWYRQDPGQGLRLIYYSQIVNDFQKGDIAEGYSVSREKKESFPLTVTSAQKNPTAFYLCATAPAEVQASGYTFGSGTRLTVV.

V gene TRBV7-3 combines with J gene TRBJ1-1, with D possibly TRBD1 on 5 matching bases. V dropped 5 bases and J dropped 3 bases, with 10 bases sitting between them. CDR1 is SGHTA and CDR2 is FQGTGA in the germline V gene. This CDR3 contains 13 residues. The chain's CDR3 is CASSPQGYTEAFF. The CDR3 DNA is TGTGCCAGCAGCCCCCAGGGCTACACTGAAGCTTTCTTT.